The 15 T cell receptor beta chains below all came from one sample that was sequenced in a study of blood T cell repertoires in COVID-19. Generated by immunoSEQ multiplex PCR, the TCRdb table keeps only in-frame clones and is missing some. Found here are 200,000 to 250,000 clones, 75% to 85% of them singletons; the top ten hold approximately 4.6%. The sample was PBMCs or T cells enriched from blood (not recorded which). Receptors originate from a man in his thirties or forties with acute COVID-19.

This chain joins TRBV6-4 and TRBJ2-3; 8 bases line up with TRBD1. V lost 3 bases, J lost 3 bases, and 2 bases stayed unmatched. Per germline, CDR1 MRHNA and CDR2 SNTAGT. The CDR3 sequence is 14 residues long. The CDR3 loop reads CASSETGETDTQYF. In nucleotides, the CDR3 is TGTGCCAGCAGTGAGACAGGGGAAACAGATACGCAGTATTTT.

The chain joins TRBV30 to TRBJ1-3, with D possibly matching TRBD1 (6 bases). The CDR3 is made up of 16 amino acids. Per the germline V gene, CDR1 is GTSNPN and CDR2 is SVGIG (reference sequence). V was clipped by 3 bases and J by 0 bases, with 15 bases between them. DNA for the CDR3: TGTGCCTGGAGGACAGGATGGGTGAGCTCTGGAAACACCATATATTTT. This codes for CAWRTGWVSSGNTIYF. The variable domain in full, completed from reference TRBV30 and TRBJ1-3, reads SQTIHQWPATLVQPVGSPLSLECTVEGTSNPNLYWYRQAAGRGLQLLFYSVGIGQISSEVPQNLSASRPQDRQFILSSKKLLLSDSGFYLCAWRTGWVSSGNTIYFGEGSWLTVV.

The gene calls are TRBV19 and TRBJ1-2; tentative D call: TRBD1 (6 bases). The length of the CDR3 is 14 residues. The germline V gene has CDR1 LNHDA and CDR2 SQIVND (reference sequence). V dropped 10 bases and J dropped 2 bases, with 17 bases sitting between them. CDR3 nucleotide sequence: TGTGCCATCCAAAGGGAGGGGGTAAACTATGGCTACACCTTC. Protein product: CAIQREGVNYGYTF.

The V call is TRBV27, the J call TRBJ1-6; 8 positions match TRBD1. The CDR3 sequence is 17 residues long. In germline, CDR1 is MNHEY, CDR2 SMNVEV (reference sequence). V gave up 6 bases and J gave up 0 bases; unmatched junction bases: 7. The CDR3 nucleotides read TGTGCCAGCAGACAGAGGACAGGGAGCTCCTATAATTCACCCCTCCACTTT. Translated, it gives CASRQRTGSSYNSPLHF.

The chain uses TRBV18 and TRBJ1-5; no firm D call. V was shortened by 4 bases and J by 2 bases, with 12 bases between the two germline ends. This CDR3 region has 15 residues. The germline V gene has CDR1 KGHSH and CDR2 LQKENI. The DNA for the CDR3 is TGTGCCAGCTCACTGCGTAAGGGAGGCAATCAGCCCCAGCATTTT. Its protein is CASSLRKGGNQPQHF. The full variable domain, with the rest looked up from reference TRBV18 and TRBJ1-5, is NAGVMQNPRHLVRRRGQEARLRCSPMKGHSHVYWYRQLPEEGLKFMVYLQKENIIDESGMPKERFSAEFPKEGPSILRIQQVVRGDSAAYFCASSLRKGGNQPQHFGDGTRLSIL.

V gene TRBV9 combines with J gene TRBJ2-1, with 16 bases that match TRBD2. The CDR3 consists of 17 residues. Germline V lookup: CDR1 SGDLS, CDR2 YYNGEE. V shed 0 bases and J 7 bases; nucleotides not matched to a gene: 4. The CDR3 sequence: CASSVVGLAGGENEQFF. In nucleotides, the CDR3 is TGTGCCAGCAGCGTAGTGGGACTAGCGGGGGGGGAGAATGAGCAGTTCTTC.

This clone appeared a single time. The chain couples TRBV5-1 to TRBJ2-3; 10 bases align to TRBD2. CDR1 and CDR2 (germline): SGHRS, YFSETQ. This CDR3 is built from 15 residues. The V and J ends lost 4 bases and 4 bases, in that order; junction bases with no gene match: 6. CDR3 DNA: TGCGCCAGCAGCGTGAGCGGGGGGGCGTCAGATACGCAGTATTTT. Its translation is CASSVSGGASDTQYF.

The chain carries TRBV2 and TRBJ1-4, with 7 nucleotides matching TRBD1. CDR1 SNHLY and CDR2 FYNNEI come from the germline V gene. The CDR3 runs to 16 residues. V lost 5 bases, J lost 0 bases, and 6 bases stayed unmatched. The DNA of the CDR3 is TGTGCCAGCAGTCTTACAGGGGTTGCAACTAATGAAAAACTGTTTTTT. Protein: CASSLTGVATNEKLFF.

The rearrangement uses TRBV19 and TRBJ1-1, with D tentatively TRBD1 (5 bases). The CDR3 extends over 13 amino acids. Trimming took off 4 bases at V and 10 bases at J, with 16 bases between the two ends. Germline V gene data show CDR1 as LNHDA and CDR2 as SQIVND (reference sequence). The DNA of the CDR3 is TGTGCCAGTAGTACCCTGACAGAAACGGTAGCTTTCTTT. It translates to CASSTLTETVAFF.

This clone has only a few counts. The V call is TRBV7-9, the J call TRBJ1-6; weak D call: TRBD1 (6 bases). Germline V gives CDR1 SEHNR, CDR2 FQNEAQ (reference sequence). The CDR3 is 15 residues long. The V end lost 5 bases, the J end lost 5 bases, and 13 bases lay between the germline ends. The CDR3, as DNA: TGTGCCAGCAGCCCCGGGACACTAAATAATTCACCCCTCCACTTT. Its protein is CASSPGTLNNSPLHF.

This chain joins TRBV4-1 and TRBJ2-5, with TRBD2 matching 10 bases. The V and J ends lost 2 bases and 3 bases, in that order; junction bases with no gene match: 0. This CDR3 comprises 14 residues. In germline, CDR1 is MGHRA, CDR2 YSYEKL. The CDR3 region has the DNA TGCGCCAGCAGCCAACTAGCGGGGGAAGAGACCCAGTACTTC. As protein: CASSQLAGEETQYF.

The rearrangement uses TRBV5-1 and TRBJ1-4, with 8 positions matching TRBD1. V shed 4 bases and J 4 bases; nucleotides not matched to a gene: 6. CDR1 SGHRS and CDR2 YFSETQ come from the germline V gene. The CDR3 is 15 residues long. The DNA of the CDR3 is TGCGCCAGCAGCCCCCGGACAGGGCGTAATGAAAAACTGTTTTTT. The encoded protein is CASSPRTGRNEKLFF. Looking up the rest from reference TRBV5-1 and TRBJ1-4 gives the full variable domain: KAGVTQTPRYLIKTRGQQVTLSCSPISGHRSVSWYQQTPGQGLQFLFEYFSETQRNKGNFPGRFSGRQFSNSRSEMNVSTLELGDSALYLCASSPRTGRNEKLFFGSGTQLSVL.

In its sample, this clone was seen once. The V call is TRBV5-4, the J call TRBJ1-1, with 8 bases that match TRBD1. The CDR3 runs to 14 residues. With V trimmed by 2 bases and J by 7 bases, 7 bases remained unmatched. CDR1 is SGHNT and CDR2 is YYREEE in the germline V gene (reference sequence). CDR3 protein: CASSFDRGTGEAFF. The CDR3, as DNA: TGTGCCAGCAGCTTCGACAGGGGAACGGGTGAAGCTTTCTTT. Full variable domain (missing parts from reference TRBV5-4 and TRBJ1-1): ETGVTQSPTHLIKTRGQQVTLRCSSQSGHNTVSWYQQALGQGPQFIFQYYREEENGRGNFPPRFSGLQFPNYSSELNVNALELDDSALYLCASSFDRGTGEAFFGQGTRLTVV.

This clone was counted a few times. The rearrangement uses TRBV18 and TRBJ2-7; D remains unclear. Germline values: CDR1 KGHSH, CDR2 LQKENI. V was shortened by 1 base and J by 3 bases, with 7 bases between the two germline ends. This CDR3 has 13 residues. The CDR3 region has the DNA TGTGCCAGCTCACCACGACAAAACTACGAGCAGTACTTC. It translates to CASSPRQNYEQYF.

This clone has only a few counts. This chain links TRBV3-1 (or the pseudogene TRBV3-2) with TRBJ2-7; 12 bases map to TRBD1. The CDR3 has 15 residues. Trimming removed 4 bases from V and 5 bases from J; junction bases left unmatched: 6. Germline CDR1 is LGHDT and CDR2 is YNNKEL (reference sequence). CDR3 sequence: CASSRWDRGLDEQYF. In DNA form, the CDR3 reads TGTGCCAGCAGCCGATGGGACAGGGGGCTGGACGAGCAGTACTTC.